One sample yielded the 19 T cell receptor beta chains listed below, sequenced in a study of T cells in localized non-small cell lung cancer. TCRdb's table, derived via immunoSEQ multiplex PCR, lists solely in-frame clones and lacks some. Counted here are under 40,000 clones, around 84% occurring once; the ten biggest clones make up 35% to 40%. Specimen: peripheral blood, collected before any cancer treatment. Receptor source: a male donor at least 60 years old with stage II squamous cell lung carcinoma.

This clone was detected only once. The chain is built from TRBV11-3 and TRBJ2-7; tentative D call: TRBD1 (6 bases). The CDR3 runs to 13 residues. From germline, CDR1 is SGHNT and CDR2 YENEEA. Trimming took off 3 bases at V and 2 bases at J, with 8 bases between the two ends. The CDR3 DNA follows: TGTGCCAGCAGCTTTGACAGGACCTACGAGCAGTACTTC. Translation gives CASSFDRTYEQYF.

CDR3 in DNA: TGTGCCAGCACCATAGGAGGGGAGCAGTACTTC. Its translation is CASTIGGEQYF. V gene TRBV6-6 combines with J gene TRBJ2-7; D is perhaps TRBD2 (6 bases). The CDR3 totals 11 residues. Germline loops: CDR1 MNHNY, CDR2 SVGAGI (reference sequence). Trimming pared 7 bases from V and 7 bases from J, leaving 11 bases between.

Worth noting for this clone: Other DNA sequences within the sample encode an identical CDR3. Written as DNA, the CDR3 is TGTGCCAGCAGTTTAGGAGGGGGCGGGGGAGAGACCCAGTACTTC. It translates to CASSLGGGGGETQYF. The V and J genes are TRBV28 and TRBJ2-5; D may correspond to TRBD1 or TRBD2 (7 bases each). The CDR3 sequence is 15 residues long. From germline, CDR1 is MDHEN and CDR2 SYDVKM. Trimming pared 2 bases from V and 4 bases from J, leaving 14 bases between.

This sequence joins TRBV18 and TRBJ1-4; no definite D call. Between the trimmed V and J ends, which lost 2 bases and 4 bases, there was a span of 5 bases. The CDR3 is 13 amino acids. CDR1 is KGHSH and CDR2 is LQKENI in the germline V gene. CDR3 sequence: CASSPDGNEKLFF. The CDR3 region has the DNA TGTGCCAGCTCACCAGACGGTAATGAAAAACTGTTTTTT. Supplemented by reference TRBV18 and TRBJ1-4, the full variable domain reads NAGVMQNPRHLVRRRGQEARLRCSPMKGHSHVYWYRQLPEEGLKFMVYLQKENIIDESGMPKERFSAEFPKEGPSILRIQQVVRGDSAAYFCASSPDGNEKLFFGSGTQLSVL.

The chain has TRBV2 and TRBJ2-3; tentatively, D is TRBD1 (6 bases). V lost 5 bases and J lost 3, with 12 bases in between. The CDR3 is 14 residues long. The V gene's germline CDR1 is SNHLY and CDR2 FYNNEI. The CDR3, as DNA: TGTGCCAGCAGTCAGGGGAGTTGGACAGATACGCAGTATTTT. This encodes CASSQGSWTDTQYF.

This clone was seen only once. The chain recombines TRBV5-1 with TRBJ2-7, with TRBD1 matching over 7 bases. The germline CDR1 and CDR2 sequences are SGHRS and YFSETQ. The CDR3 has 15 amino acids. V lost 0 bases and J lost 1; bases outside the gene matches: 4. In nucleotides, the CDR3 is TGCGCCAGCAGCTTGGGGGACAGTTTTTCCTACGAGCAGTACTTC. Its translation is CASSLGDSFSYEQYF.

Only a few counts were recorded for this clone. The CDR3 here is CASSTGLNTEAFF. DNA for the CDR3: TGTGCCAGCTCAACAGGCTTGAACACTGAAGCTTTCTTT. The V gene is TRBV9, the J gene TRBJ1-1; D may be TRBD1 (5 bases). Germline V lookup: CDR1 SGDLS, CDR2 YYNGEE. The V end lost 7 bases, the J end lost 0 bases, and 10 bases lay between the germline ends. The CDR3 is 13 amino acids.

The CDR3 DNA sequence: TGTGCCAGCAGCCTCCACCCGGGACTCCCTCCAACCGAGCAGTACTTC. As protein: CASSLHPGLPPTEQYF. The J gene is TRBJ2-7, the V gene TRBV5-4, with D possibly matching TRBD2 (6 bases). CDR1 SGHNT and CDR2 YYREEE come from the germline V gene (reference sequence). The CDR3 runs to 16 residues. V was cut by 4 bases and J by 6 bases, with 23 bases left in between. Using reference TRBV5-4 and TRBJ2-7 for the parts outside the CDR3, the full variable domain is ETGVTQSPTHLIKTRGQQVTLRCSSQSGHNTVSWYQQALGQGPQFIFQYYREEENGRGNFPPRFSGLQFPNYSSELNVNALELDDSALYLCASSLHPGLPPTEQYFGPGTRLTVT.

The chain employs TRBV12-5 and TRBJ2-3; unclear D gene. The CDR3 runs 16 residues. The germline V gene has CDR1 LGHNT and CDR2 FRNRAP. V dropped 7 bases and J dropped 0 bases, with 17 bases sitting between them. CDR3 bases: TGTGCTAGTGCCCACGAACGGGCCCCTAGCACAGATACGCAGTATTTT. Encoded protein: CASAHERAPSTDTQYF.

This rearrangement joins TRBV7-8 to TRBJ1-2, with D maybe TRBD1 (6 bases). Germline CDR1 reads SGHVS; CDR2 reads FQNEAQ. Trimming took 5 bases from V and 8 from J, leaving 21 bases between them. This CDR3 is 15 amino acids long. For the CDR3, the DNA is TGTGCCAGCAGCCCGGTGGGGGACACCAAGCAGGGCTACACCTTC. Protein sequence: CASSPVGDTKQGYTF.

This clone was detected only a few times. The CDR3 DNA sequence: TGCGCCAGCAGCGTGGGACAGGGAGACAATCAGCCCCAGCATTTT. Translated, it gives CASSVGQGDNQPQHF. The chain uses TRBV5-1 and TRBJ1-5, with 9 bases identical to TRBD1. V lost 4 bases to trimming and J lost 3 bases; unmatched junction nucleotides: 5. Per the germline V gene, CDR1 is SGHRS and CDR2 is YFSETQ. The CDR3 runs 15 residues.

V is TRBV9 and J is TRBJ2-1; TRBD2 is a possible D gene (6 bases). V dropped 5 bases and J dropped 4 bases, with 16 bases sitting between them. This CDR3 comprises 15 residues. Germline CDR1 is SGDLS and CDR2 is YYNGEE. The CDR3 spells CASSRGTNLYNEQFF. In DNA, the CDR3 is TGTGCCAGCAGTCGCGGGACCAACCTATACAATGAGCAGTTCTTC.

V gene TRBV18 combines with J gene TRBJ1-2; D may be TRBD1 (6 bases). CDR1 is KGHSH, CDR2 LQKENI, per germline. The CDR3 runs to 15 residues. The ends were cut back, 5 bases at V and 7 bases at J, with 20 bases in the middle. CDR3 residues: CASSSLSSGEAGYTF. In nucleotides, the CDR3 is TGTGCCAGCTCATCTTTATCGTCAGGGGAAGCTGGCTACACCTTC.

The V and J genes are TRBV11-3 and TRBJ1-1, with TRBD1 as a possible D gene (5 bases). Germline V lookup: CDR1 SGHNT, CDR2 YENEEA. The CDR3 loop spans 12 amino acids. Trimming shortened V by 5 bases and J by 10 bases, and 14 bases separated the two germline ends. The CDR3 DNA sequence: TGTGCCAGCAGCCCGCTCCCGGGGCGAGCTTTCTTT. Its protein product is CASSPLPGRAFF.

The chain uses TRBV7-3 and TRBJ2-1; the match to TRBD1 covers 7 bases. The CDR3 sequence is 13 residues long. V was pared by 3 bases and J by 6 bases, with 2 bases of the junction left unmatched. Germline V gene lookup returns CDR1 SGHTA and CDR2 FQGTGA. The CDR3 loop is CASSLRDSNEQFF. The CDR3 DNA is TGTGCCAGCAGCTTGAGGGACAGCAATGAGCAGTTCTTC. The full variable domain, rest sourced from reference TRBV7-3 and TRBJ2-1, is GAGVSQTPSNKVTEKGKYVELRCDPISGHTALYWYRQSLGQGPEFLIYFQGTGAADDSGLPNDRFFAVRPEGSVSTLKIQRTERGDSAVYLCASSLRDSNEQFFGPGTRLTVL.

The gene calls are TRBV25-1 and TRBJ1-2, with TRBD1 matching 7 bases. Germline V CDR1 and CDR2: MGHDK, SYGVNS. V lost 8 bases to trimming and J lost 3 bases; unmatched junction nucleotides: 3. CDR3 size: 12 residues. The CDR3 nucleotides are TGTGCCAGCCGACAGGGCCACTATGGCTACACCTTC. Its protein is CASRQGHYGYTF.

This clone showed up just a few times. The V and J genes are TRBV2 and TRBJ2-2; possibly TRBD2 for D (6 bases). Trimming stripped 6 bases from V and 0 bases from J, with 11 bases between. From germline, CDR1 is SNHLY and CDR2 FYNNEI. This CDR3 comprises 15 residues. CDR3 region: CASSLAATNTGELFF. The CDR3 nucleotides are TGTGCCAGCAGCTTAGCGGCTACGAACACCGGGGAGCTGTTTTTT.

This clone has a handful of counts. The chain recombines TRBV30 with TRBJ2-5; no definite D call. CDR3 length: 13 amino acids. Germline V gene lookup returns CDR1 GTSNPN and CDR2 SVGIG (reference sequence). Trimming removed 2 bases at V and 0 bases at J, with 7 bases between. DNA for the CDR3: TGTGCCTGGAGTATCACGGACCAAGAGACCCAGTACTTC. This codes for CAWSITDQETQYF.

This chain links TRBV4-1 with TRBJ1-5, with TRBD1 matching over 7 bases. Germline-derived CDR1 and CDR2 are MGHRA and YSYEKL. With V trimmed by 2 bases and J by 1 base, 2 bases remained unmatched. The CDR3 is 15 amino acids. The CDR3 here is CASSQPTGSNQPQHF. Written as DNA, the CDR3 is TGCGCCAGCAGCCAACCGACAGGGAGCAATCAGCCCCAGCATTTT.